What follows are 10 T cell receptor beta chains derived from one specimen sequenced in a study of beta chain features in type 1 diabetes. No antigens are known for them. What was sequenced were expressed TCRB transcripts, since all of the isolated RNA had been reverse transcribed. TCRdb's table, derived via immunoSEQ multiplex PCR, lists solely in-frame clones and lacks some. The sample records a few hundred thousand clones, approximately 16% being singletons. Study-level results: Shortening that was moderate but significant affected the TCRB CDR3s of Type 1 diabetes patients in all four CD4+ subsets.

Material for sequencing was naive CD4+ T cells from blood. Every receptor here comes from a man between 18 and 29 years old with type 1 diabetes.

This rearrangement joins TRBV13 to TRBJ2-3, with 8 nucleotides matching TRBD2. J lost 3 bases, V lost 0 bases, and 2 bases had no gene match. The germline CDR1 and CDR2 sequences are PRHDT and FYEKMQ (reference sequence). This CDR3 spans 15 amino acids. CDR3 in amino acids: CASSLGGGATDTQYF. The CDR3 coding sequence is TGTGCCAGCAGCTTAGGCGGGGGGGCAACAGATACGCAGTATTTT.

Here the CDR3 DNA reads TGTGCCAGCTCACCAGAGACAGGTTTCCGCCAGCCCCAGCATTTT. As protein: CASSPETGFRQPQHF. This chain connects TRBV18 to TRBJ1-5; weak D call: TRBD1 (6 bases). Trimming stripped 2 bases from V and 7 bases from J, with 15 bases between. The CDR3 loop spans 15 amino acids. CDR1 and CDR2 from the germline V gene are KGHSH and LQKENI.

The genes are TRBV10-3 and TRBJ2-1; 12 bases fit TRBD2. CDR1 ENHRY and CDR2 SYGVKD come from the germline V gene. The ends lost 6 bases at V and 4 bases at J; junction bases unmatched: 10. The CDR3 length is 17 residues. This CDR3 is CAIRFEHGTSGYNEQFF. The CDR3 region has the DNA TGTGCCATCAGATTCGAACACGGGACTAGCGGGTACAATGAGCAGTTCTTC.

This clone has a handful of counts. The CDR3 region has the DNA TGTGCCAGCTCACCACAGACAGGGGAACACGAGCAGTACTTC. Amino acids: CASSPQTGEHEQYF. The J gene is TRBJ2-7, the V gene TRBV18; 8 bases align to TRBD1. After removal of 1 base from V and 5 bases from J, the junction contained 4 bases not matched to a gene. This CDR3 is 14 amino acids long. Germline V CDR1 and CDR2: KGHSH, LQKENI.

This clone was found a few times. The chain links TRBV29-1 to TRBJ2-1; TRBD1 might be the D (6 bases). V was pared by 1 base and J by 2 bases, with 6 bases between. This CDR3 is 13 amino acids long. From germline, CDR1 is SQVTM and CDR2 ANQGSEA. The CDR3 bases are TGCAGCGTTGAAGCAGGGGCCTACAATGAGCAGTTCTTC. It yields the protein CSVEAGAYNEQFF.

This chain connects TRBV6-5 to TRBJ1-5, with D uncertain. Germline V CDR1 and CDR2: MNHEY, SVGAGI. CDR3 size: 13 residues. The ends were cut back, 7 bases at V and 7 bases at J, with 14 bases in the middle. In nucleotides, the CDR3 is TGTGCCAGCAACTACATAGTAGGCCAGCCCCAGCATTTT. Amino acids: CASNYIVGQPQHF.

This clone was counted only a few times. The rearrangement joins TRBV6-6 to TRBJ1-2, with unresolved D. Deletions cut 0 bases from V and 2 bases from J, with 7 bases between. CDR1 is MNHNY, CDR2 SVGAGI, per germline (reference sequence). The CDR3 has 14 amino acids. This CDR3 is CASSYSTGNYGYTF. CDR3 in DNA: TGTGCCAGCAGTTACTCGACGGGGAACTATGGCTACACCTTC.

The chain couples TRBV2 to TRBJ2-1, with TRBD1 matching over 7 bases. V lost 7 bases and J lost 2; bases outside the gene matches: 11. The germline gives CDR1 SNHLY, CDR2 FYNNEI. CDR3 length: 16 amino acids. CDR3 amino acids: CASTHRRDSPYNEQFF. CDR3 nucleotide sequence: TGTGCCAGCACCCACCGCCGGGACAGCCCCTACAATGAGCAGTTCTTC.

This chain joins TRBV27 and TRBJ2-4; 7 bases match TRBD2. This CDR3 is 15 amino acids long. Losses at the gene ends were 3 bases for V and 1 base for J; bases not matched to a gene: 3. From germline, CDR1 is MNHEY and CDR2 SMNVEV (reference sequence). The CDR3 nucleotides are TGTGCCAGCAGTTTTGGAGCGGGGGCCAAAAACATTCAGTACTTC. Translated, it gives CASSFGAGAKNIQYF.

The J gene is TRBJ2-5, the V gene TRBV28; TRBD1 matches at 10 bases. Germline CDR1 reads MDHEN; CDR2 reads SYDVKM. Losses at the gene ends were 7 bases for V and 0 bases for J; bases not matched to a gene: 8. The CDR3 runs to 16 residues. The CDR3 DNA reads TGTGCCAGCAACAAAGCCGGGACAGGGGACCAAGAGACCCAGTACTTC. Translating it yields CASNKAGTGDQETQYF.